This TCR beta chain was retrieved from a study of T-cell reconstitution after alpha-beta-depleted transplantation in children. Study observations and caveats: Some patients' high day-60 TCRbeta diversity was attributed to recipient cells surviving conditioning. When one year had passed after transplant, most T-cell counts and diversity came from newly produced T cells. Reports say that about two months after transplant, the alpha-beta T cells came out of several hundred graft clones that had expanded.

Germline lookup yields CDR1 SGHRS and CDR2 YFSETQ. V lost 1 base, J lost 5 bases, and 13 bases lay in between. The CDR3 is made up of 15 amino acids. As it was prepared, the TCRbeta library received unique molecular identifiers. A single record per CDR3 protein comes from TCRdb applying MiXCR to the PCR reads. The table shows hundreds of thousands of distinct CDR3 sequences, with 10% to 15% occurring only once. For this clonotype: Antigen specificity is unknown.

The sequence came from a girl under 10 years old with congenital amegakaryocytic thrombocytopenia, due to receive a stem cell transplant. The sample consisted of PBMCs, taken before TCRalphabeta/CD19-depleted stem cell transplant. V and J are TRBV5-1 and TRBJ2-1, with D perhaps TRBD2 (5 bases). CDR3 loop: CASSLTRTGHNEQFF. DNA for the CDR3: TGCGCCAGCAGCTTGACTAGGACTGGCCACAATGAGCAGTTCTTC.